What follows are 3 T cell receptor beta chains derived from one specimen sequenced in a study of response to subunit inactivated influenza vaccine. In TCRdb, the RT-PCR reads were re-called with MiXCR into one record per CDR3 protein. The sample has about 540,000 distinct CDR3 sequences, roughly 25% seen once. These data also formed part of another study, on T cells expressing NK-cell markers. That work contributes: Template switching by 5'RACE with UMIs generated the TCR beta cDNA.

This specimen consisted of CD4+ T cells sorted from PBMCs, obtained approximately 12 days after vaccination. The receptors were sampled from a middle-aged man who received an inactivated influenza vaccine.

This clonotype was observed a few times. V is TRBV7-2 and J is TRBJ2-2; 10 bases are shared with TRBD2. The V and J ends lost 6 bases and 4 bases, in that order; junction bases with no gene match: 5. Germline V gene lookup returns CDR1 SGHTA and CDR2 FQGNSA. This CDR3 comprises 15 residues. The DNA for the CDR3 is TGTGCCAGCAGACCAAGACTAGCGGGCACCGGGGAGCTGTTTTTT. Translated, it gives CASRPRLAGTGELFF.

The rearrangement joins TRBV20-1 to TRBJ2-7, with 10 bases matching TRBD2. This CDR3 is built from 14 residues. Trimming at V came to 5 bases and at J to 2 bases, leaving 6 bases not matched to a gene. Germline V gene lookup returns CDR1 DFQATT and CDR2 SNEGSKA (reference sequence). The DNA for the CDR3 is TGCAGTGCTGCTACTAGCGGGATGGCCTACGAGCAGTACTTC. Protein product: CSAATSGMAYEQYF.

There are a few counts of this clonotype. This chain uses TRBV12-3 or TRBV12-4 with TRBJ1-2, with TRBD1 identical over 10 bases. V gave up 1 base and J gave up 8 bases; unmatched junction bases: 7. This CDR3 has 15 residues. The CDR3 here is CASSLGGQGVDGYTF. As DNA, the CDR3 is TGTGCCAGCAGTTTAGGTGGACAGGGGGTAGACGGCTACACCTTC.